This T cell receptor beta chain was recovered during a study of blood T cell repertoires in COVID-19. Only in-frame clones appear in the TCRdb table, and some are missing; sequencing was by immunoSEQ multiplex PCR. The table records more than 150,000 clones, 65% to 85% of them present only once. Sequenced sample: peripheral blood. This receptor was taken from a woman of 80 years or more with acute or convalescent COVID-19.

The CDR3 region is CASSFIGGNNYGYTF. The CDR3 DNA reads as TGTGCCAGCAGCTTTATAGGGGGTAATAACTATGGCTACACCTTC. The V call is TRBV5-5, the J call TRBJ1-2; possibly TRBD1 for D (6 bases). CDR1 SGHKS and CDR2 YYEKEE come from the germline V gene (reference sequence). The CDR3 contains 15 residues. V dropped 2 bases and J dropped 1 base, with 12 bases sitting between them.